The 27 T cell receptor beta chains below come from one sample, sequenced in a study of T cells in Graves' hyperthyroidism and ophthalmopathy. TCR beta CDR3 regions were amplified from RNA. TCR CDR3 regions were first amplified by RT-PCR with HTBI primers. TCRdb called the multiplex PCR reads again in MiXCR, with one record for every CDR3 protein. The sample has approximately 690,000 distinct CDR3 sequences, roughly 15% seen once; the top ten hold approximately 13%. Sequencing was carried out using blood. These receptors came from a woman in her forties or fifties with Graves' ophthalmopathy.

CDR3 coding DNA: TGTGCCAGTAGTATGATTAGCGCCAATGAGCAGTTCTTC. This codes for CASSMISANEQFF. This sequence joins TRBV19 and TRBJ2-1; weak D call: TRBD2 (5 bases). The length of the CDR3 is 13 residues. From germline, CDR1 is LNHDA and CDR2 SQIVND (reference sequence). The V and J ends lost 3 bases and 6 bases respectively, with 9 bases between them.

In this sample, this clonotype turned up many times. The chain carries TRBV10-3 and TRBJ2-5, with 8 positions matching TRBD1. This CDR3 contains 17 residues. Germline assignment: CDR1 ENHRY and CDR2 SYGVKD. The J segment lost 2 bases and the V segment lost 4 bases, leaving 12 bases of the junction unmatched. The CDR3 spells CAISGTGTGSLQETQYF. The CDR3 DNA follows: TGTGCCATCAGTGGGACCGGGACAGGTAGCCTTCAAGAGACCCAGTACTTC.

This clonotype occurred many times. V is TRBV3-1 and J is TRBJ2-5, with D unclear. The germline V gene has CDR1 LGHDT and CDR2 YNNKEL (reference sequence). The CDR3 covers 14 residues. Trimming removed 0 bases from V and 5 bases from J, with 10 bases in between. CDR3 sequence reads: CASSQDPFLETQYF. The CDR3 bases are TGTGCCAGCAGCCAAGACCCTTTCCTGGAGACCCAGTACTTC.

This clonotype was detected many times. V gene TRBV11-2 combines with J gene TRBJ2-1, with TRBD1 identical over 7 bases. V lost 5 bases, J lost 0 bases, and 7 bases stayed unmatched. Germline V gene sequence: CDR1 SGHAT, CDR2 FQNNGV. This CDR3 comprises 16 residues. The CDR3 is CASSNRQGRSYNEQFF. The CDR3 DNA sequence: TGTGCCAGCAGCAATCGACAGGGCCGCTCCTACAATGAGCAGTTCTTC.

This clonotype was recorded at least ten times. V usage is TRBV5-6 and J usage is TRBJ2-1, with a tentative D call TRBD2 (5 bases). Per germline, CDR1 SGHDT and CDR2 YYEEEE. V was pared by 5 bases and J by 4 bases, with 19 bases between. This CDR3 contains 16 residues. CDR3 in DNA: TGTGCCAGCAGACCCCAGTGGGAGCCGGATTACAATGAGCAGTTCTTC. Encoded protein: CASRPQWEPDYNEQFF.

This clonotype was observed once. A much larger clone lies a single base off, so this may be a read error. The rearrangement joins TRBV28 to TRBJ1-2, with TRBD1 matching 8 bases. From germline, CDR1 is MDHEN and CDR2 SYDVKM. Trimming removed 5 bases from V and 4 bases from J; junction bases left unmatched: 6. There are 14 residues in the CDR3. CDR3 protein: CASSPRQGCYGYTF. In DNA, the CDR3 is TGTGCCAGCAGTCCCAGACAGGGGTGCTATGGCTACACCTTC.

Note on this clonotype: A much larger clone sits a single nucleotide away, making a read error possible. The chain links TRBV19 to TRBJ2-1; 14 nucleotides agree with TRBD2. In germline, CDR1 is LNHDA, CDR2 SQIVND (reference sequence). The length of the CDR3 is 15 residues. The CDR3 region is CANSIGTSGSNEQFF. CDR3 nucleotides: TGTGCCAATAGTATCGGGACTAGCGGGAGTAATGAGCAGTTCTTC. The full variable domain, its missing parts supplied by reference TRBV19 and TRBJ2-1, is DGGITQSPKYLFRKEGQNVTLSCEQNLNHDAMYWYRQDPGQGLRLIYYSQIVNDFQKGDIAEGYSVSREKKESFPLTVTSAQKNPTAFYLCANSIGTSGSNEQFFGPGTRLTVL.

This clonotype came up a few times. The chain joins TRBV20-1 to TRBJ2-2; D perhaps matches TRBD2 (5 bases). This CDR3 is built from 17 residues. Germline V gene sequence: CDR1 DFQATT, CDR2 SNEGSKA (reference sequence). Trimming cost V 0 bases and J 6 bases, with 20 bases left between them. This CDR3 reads CSARDPLVGSEAGELFF. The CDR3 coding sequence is TGCAGTGCTAGAGATCCCCTAGTGGGTAGCGAGGCCGGGGAGCTGTTTTTT.

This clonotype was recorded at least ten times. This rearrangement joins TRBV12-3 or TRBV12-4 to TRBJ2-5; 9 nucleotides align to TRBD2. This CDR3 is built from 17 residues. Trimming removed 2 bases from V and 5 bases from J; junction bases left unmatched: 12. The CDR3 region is CASSLPMGLAGVETQYF. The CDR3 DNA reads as TGTGCCAGCAGTTTACCCATGGGGTTAGCGGGAGTGGAGACCCAGTACTTC.

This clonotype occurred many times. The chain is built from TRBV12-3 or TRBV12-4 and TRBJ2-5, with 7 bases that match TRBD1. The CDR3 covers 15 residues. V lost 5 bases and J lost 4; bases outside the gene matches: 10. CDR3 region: CASSQIGTALETQYF. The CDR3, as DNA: TGTGCCAGCAGTCAAATAGGGACAGCCCTAGAGACCCAGTACTTC.

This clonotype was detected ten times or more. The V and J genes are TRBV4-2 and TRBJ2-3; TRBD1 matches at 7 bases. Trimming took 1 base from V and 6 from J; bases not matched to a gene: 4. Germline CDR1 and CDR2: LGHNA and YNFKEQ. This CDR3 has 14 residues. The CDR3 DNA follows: TGTGCCAGCAGCCAAGCGACAGGGCGGGATACGCAGTATTTT. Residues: CASSQATGRDTQYF.

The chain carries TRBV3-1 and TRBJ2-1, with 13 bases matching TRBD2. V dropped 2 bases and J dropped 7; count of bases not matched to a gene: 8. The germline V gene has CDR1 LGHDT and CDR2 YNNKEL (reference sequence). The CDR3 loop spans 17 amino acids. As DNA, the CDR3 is TGTGCCAGCAGCCAACGCCAGGGACTAGCGGGATCGAATGAGCAGTTCTTC. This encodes CASSQRQGLAGSNEQFF.

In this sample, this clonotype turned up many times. The CDR3 loop reads CASSQTFISEAFF. The CDR3, as DNA: TGTGCCAGCAGCCAGACATTTATCTCTGAAGCTTTCTTT. This sequence joins TRBV14 and TRBJ1-1; D not certain. Germline lookup yields CDR1 SGHDN and CDR2 FVKESK. The CDR3 spans 13 residues. V gave up 3 bases and J gave up 6 bases, with 11 bases separating them.

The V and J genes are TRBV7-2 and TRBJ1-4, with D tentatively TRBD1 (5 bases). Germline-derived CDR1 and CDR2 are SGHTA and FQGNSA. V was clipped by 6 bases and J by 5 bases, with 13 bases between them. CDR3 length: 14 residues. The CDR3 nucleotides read TGTGCCAGCAGGGCGTGGGGGGGGAATGAAAAACTGTTTTTT. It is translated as CASRAWGGNEKLFF. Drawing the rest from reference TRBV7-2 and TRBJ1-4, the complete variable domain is GAGVSQSPSNKVTEKGKDVELRCDPISGHTALYWYRQSLGQGLEFLIYFQGNSAPDKSGLPSDRFSAERTGGSVSTLTIQRTQQEDSAVYLCASRAWGGNEKLFFGSGTQLSVL.

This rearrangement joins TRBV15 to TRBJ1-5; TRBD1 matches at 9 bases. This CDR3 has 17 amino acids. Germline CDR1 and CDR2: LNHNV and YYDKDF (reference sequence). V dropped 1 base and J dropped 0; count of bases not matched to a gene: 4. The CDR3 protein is CATSRGGQGNSNQPQHF. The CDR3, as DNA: TGTGCCACCAGCAGAGGGGGACAGGGTAATAGCAATCAGCCCCAGCATTTT.

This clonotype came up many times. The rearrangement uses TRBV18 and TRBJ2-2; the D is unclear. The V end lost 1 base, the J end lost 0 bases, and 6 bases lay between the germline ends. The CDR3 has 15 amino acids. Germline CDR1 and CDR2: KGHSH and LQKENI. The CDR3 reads CASSPLSANTGELFF. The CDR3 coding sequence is TGTGCCAGCTCACCACTTTCCGCGAACACCGGGGAGCTGTTTTTT.

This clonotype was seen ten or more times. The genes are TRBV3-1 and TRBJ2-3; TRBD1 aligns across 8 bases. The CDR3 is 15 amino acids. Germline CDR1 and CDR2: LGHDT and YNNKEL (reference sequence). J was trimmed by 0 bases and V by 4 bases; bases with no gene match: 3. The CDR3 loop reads CASSPWDRSTDTQYF. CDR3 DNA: TGTGCCAGCAGCCCCTGGGACAGGAGCACAGATACGCAGTATTTT.

The CDR3 loop reads CASSLPGTGNSGNTIYF. Written as DNA, the CDR3 is TGTGCCAGCAGTTTACCCGGGACAGGGAACTCTGGAAACACCATATATTTT. The chain joins TRBV28 to TRBJ1-3, with TRBD1 matching over 9 bases. Germline CDR1 and CDR2: MDHEN and SYDVKM. The CDR3 consists of 17 residues. Trimming removed 2 bases from V and 0 bases from J; junction bases left unmatched: 5. Drawing the rest from reference TRBV28 and TRBJ1-3, the complete variable domain is DVKVTQSSRYLVKRTGEKVFLECVQDMDHENMFWYRQDPGLGLRLIYFSYDVKMKEKGDIPEGYSVSREKKERFSLILESASTNQTSMYLCASSLPGTGNSGNTIYFGEGSWLTVV.

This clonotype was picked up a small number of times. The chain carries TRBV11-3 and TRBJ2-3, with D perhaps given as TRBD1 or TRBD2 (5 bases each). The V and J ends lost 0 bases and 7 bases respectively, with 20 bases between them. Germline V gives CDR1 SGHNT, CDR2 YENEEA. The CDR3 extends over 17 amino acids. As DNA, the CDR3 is TGTGCCAGCAGCTTAGAGGGACGGACAAGGGTTACCTATACGCAGTATTTT. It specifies CASSLEGRTRVTYTQYF.

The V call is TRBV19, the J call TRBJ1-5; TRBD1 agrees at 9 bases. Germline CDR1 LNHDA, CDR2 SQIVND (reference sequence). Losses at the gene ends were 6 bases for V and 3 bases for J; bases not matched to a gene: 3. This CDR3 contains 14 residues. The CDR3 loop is CASRDRGNNQPQHF. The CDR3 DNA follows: TGTGCCAGTAGGGACAGGGGAAACAATCAGCCCCAGCATTTT.

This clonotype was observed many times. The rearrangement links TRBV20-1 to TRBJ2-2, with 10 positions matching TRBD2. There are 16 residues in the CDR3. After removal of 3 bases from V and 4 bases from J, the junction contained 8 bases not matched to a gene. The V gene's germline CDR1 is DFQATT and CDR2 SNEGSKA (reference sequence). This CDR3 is CSARTPGTSVTGELFF. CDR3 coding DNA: TGCAGTGCTAGGACCCCCGGGACTAGCGTCACCGGGGAGCTGTTTTTT.

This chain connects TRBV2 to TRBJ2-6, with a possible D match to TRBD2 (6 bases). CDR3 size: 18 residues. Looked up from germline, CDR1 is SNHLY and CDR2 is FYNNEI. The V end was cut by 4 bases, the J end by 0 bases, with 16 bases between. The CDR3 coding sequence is TGTGCCAGCAGTGCTTGGAGGGTACGTCTCTCTGGGGCCAACGTCCTGACTTTC. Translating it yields CASSAWRVRLSGANVLTF.

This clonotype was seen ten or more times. This CDR3 reads CASSPPSDSEAFF. The CDR3 DNA reads as TGTGCCAGCTCACCACCCAGTGATTCTGAAGCTTTCTTT. This chain uses TRBV18 with TRBJ1-1; D unclear. CDR3 size: 13 residues. CDR1 and CDR2 (germline): KGHSH, LQKENI. V lost 0 bases, J lost 6 bases, and 8 bases lay in between.

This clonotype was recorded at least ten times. The CDR3 nucleotides are TGTGCCAGCAGTTACGGGACGGAGAACAATGAGCAGTTCTTC. Protein: CASSYGTENNEQFF. The chain combines TRBV6-2 or TRBV6-3 with TRBJ2-1, with D perhaps matching TRBD1 or TRBD2 (5 bases each). The V gene lost 2 bases and the J gene lost 5 bases, with 10 bases spanning the gap. This CDR3 is 14 amino acids long. The germline V gene has CDR1 MNHEY and CDR2 SVGEGT.

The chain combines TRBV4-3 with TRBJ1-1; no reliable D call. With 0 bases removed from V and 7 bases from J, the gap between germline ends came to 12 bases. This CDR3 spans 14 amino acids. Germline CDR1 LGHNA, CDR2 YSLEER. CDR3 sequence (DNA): TGCGCCAGCAGCCAAGATGTATTGGGGAGTGAAGCTTTCTTT. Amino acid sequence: CASSQDVLGSEAFF.

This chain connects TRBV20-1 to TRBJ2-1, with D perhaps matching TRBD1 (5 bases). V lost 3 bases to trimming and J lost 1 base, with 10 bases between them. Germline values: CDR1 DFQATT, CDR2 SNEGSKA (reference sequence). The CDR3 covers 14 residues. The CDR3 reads CSASKGQSYNEQFF. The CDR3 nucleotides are TGCAGTGCTAGTAAGGGGCAGTCCTACAATGAGCAGTTCTTC.

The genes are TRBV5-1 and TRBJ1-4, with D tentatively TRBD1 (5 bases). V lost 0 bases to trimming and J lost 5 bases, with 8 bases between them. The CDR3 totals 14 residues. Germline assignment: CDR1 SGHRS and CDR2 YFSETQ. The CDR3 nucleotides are TGCGCCAGCAGCTTGGGGGACGGGAATGAAAAACTGTTTTTT. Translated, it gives CASSLGDGNEKLFF.